The source of this T cell receptor beta chain is a study of tumor-infiltrating lymphocytes in primary liver carcinoma. A primer matching the constant region was used to make TCR beta cDNA from around 550 ng of total RNA. The TCR beta library was amplified through three nested multiplex PCR rounds in a modified ARM-PCR procedure. The first two PCR rounds used TRBV1-TRBV30 primers with a Cbeta primer, nine to eleven cycles each. Each CDR3 protein is one row after TCRdb ran MiXCR on the multiplex PCR reads. Seen here are about 180,000 distinct CDR3 sequences, around 60% observed once, and the top ten hold around 74%. Unsorted whole blood served as the source of blood RNA, and germline DNA was extracted as well. The patients carried chronic HBV infection and had received no treatment. Peripheral blood, around 4 milliliters, was collected prior to surgery. V was shortened by 4 bases and J by 5 bases, with 17 bases between the two germline ends. This CDR3 is built from 15 residues.

The chain recombines TRBV12-3 or TRBV12-4 with TRBJ2-5, with D tentatively TRBD1 (5 bases). This sequence was found in a man aged 35 to 55 with primary liver carcinoma and hepatitis B virus infection. Sequencing was done on a sample of peripheral blood. The CDR3 reads CASSSTQGWAETQYF. CDR3 nucleotides: TGTGCCAGCAGTTCCACCCAGGGATGGGCGGAGACCCAGTACTTC.